Listed below are T cell receptor beta chains from one sample, sequenced in a study of human T cells and chemical hapten exposure. TCRdb redid the calling of the 5' RACE reads with MiXCR, one entry per CDR3 protein. The table lists roughly 120,000 distinct CDR3 sequences, roughly 19% of them singletons. Every receptor here comes from a human donor in good health. Both conserved end residues are part of each CDR3. D genes are given only for firm matches. A row's size may be missing; if present it is once, few, many or a size class.

j_call v_call d_call clone_size cdr3_aa cdr3_nt
TRBJ1-5 TRBV18 TRBD1 . CASSPQGANQPQHF TGTGCCAGCTCACCTCAGGGGGCTAATCAGCCCCAGCATTTT
TRBJ2-7 TRBV6-5 . . CASSQPGLYYEQYF TGTGCCAGCAGCCAACCCGGGCTCTACTACGAGCAGTACTTC
TRBJ2-3 TRBV9 . . CASKSGGSTDTQYF TGTGCCAGCAAAAGCGGCGGTAGCACAGATACGCAGTATTTT
TRBJ2-1 TRBV10-3 . . CASQGASGDEQFF TGTGCCTCCCAGGGGGCTAGCGGCGATGAGCAGTTCTTC
TRBJ2-4 TRBV28 . . CASAGGAKNIQYF TGTGCCTCCGCCGGAGGGGCCAAAAACATTCAGTACTTC
TRBJ2-3 TRBV29-1 TRBD2 few CSVVLAGPDTQYF TGCAGCGTTGTACTAGCGGGGCCAGATACGCAGTATTTT
TRBJ2-7 TRBV28 TRBD1 few CASSPYEDRGYYEQYF TGTGCCAGCAGTCCTTACGAGGACAGGGGGTACTACGAGCAGTACTTC
TRBJ1-2 TRBV27 . . CASSWGRNYGYTF TGTGCCAGCAGTTGGGGGCGTAACTATGGCTACACCTTC
TRBJ1-3 TRBV5-1 . once CASSLDATGNTIYF TGCGCCAGCAGCTTGGATGCTACCGGAAACACCATATATTTT
TRBJ2-4 TRBV9 . . CASSVTWSGVAKNIQYF TGTGCCAGCAGCGTAACATGGTCTGGGGTAGCCAAAAACATTCAGTACTTC
TRBJ2-1 TRBV29-1 . once CSGGSGDYSYNEQFF TGCAGCGGAGGGTCAGGGGACTATTCGTACAATGAGCAGTTCTTC
TRBJ2-6 TRBV3-1 TRBD1 few CASSLSDRGWFLTF TGTGCCAGCAGCCTATCCGACAGGGGATGGTTCCTGACTTTC
TRBJ2-7 TRBV6-2/TRBV6-3 . few CASSYWTASYEQYF TGTGCCAGCAGTTACTGGACAGCCTCCTACGAGCAGTACTTC
TRBJ2-5 TRBV5-4 TRBD1 . CASSPKYGQGAQYF TGTGCCAGCAGCCCGAAGTACGGCCAGGGGGCCCAGTACTTC
TRBJ2-1 TRBV28 TRBD2 few CASSRLSGSGSYNEQFF TGTGCCAGCAGTAGGTTGAGCGGGAGCGGATCCTACAATGAGCAGTTCTTC
TRBJ1-1 TRBV6-5 TRBD1 . CASRRTGVNTEAFF TGTGCCAGCAGAAGGACAGGGGTGAACACTGAAGCTTTCTTT
TRBJ2-3 TRBV29-1 . . CSVFAQAIDTQYF TGCAGCGTTTTTGCGCAGGCGATAGATACGCAGTATTTT
TRBJ2-7 TRBV6-5 . few CASRRTGSYEQYF TGTGCCAGCAGGAGAACAGGCTCCTACGAGCAGTACTTC
TRBJ1-5 TRBV5-1 . few CASSSTGDNQPQHF TGCGCCAGCAGCTCGACAGGCGACAATCAGCCCCAGCATTTT
TRBJ2-7 TRBV3-1 . . CASSQAPRAHEQYF TGTGCCAGCAGCCAAGCCCCCAGGGCCCACGAGCAGTACTTC
TRBJ2-1 TRBV3-1 . . CASSPGRGNEQFF TGTGCCAGCAGCCCCGGTCGGGGGAATGAGCAGTTCTTC
TRBJ2-1 TRBV5-1 TRBD2 many CASSLVAGAYNEQFF TGCGCCAGCAGCTTGGTAGCGGGGGCCTACAATGAGCAGTTCTTC
TRBJ2-1 TRBV4-1 TRBD2 many CASNPGLAGGTEQFF TGCGCCAGCAATCCGGGACTAGCGGGAGGCACTGAGCAGTTCTTC
TRBJ1-2 TRBV18 TRBD1 few CASSPPGQGDGYTF TGTGCCAGCTCACCACCGGGACAGGGAGATGGCTACACCTTC
TRBJ1-5 TRBV11-2 . few CASSLDGGSNQPQHF TGTGCCAGCAGCTTAGATGGGGGGTCGAATCAGCCCCAGCATTTT
TRBJ1-6 TRBV27 . . CASSLLNSPLHF TGTGCCAGCAGTTTACTCAATTCACCCCTCCACTTT
TRBJ1-5 TRBV20-1 . . CSARDTGNQPQHF TGCAGTGCTAGAGACACAGGGAATCAGCCCCAGCATTTT
TRBJ1-6 TRBV12-3/TRBV12-4 TRBD1 many CASSLSDRENSPLHF TGTGCCAGCAGTTTATCGGACAGGGAGAATTCACCCCTCCACTTT
TRBJ2-3 TRBV7-9 . many CASSGNRVTQYF TGTGCCAGCAGCGGGAACAGGGTAACGCAGTATTTT
TRBJ2-7 TRBV20-1 . many CSARPELPYEQYF TGCAGTGCTAGACCCGAGTTACCGTACGAGCAGTACTTC
TRBJ1-2 TRBV4-1 TRBD1 few CASSSTDREGGYTF TGCGCCAGCAGCTCTACGGACAGGGAGGGTGGCTACACCTTC
TRBJ1-1 TRBV6-6 . . CASKMTGNTEAFF TGTGCCAGCAAAATGACAGGGAACACTGAAGCTTTCTTT
TRBJ2-7 TRBV6-5 TRBD2 . CASSTPGLAPTYEQYF TGTGCCAGCAGTACACCGGGACTAGCGCCCACCTACGAGCAGTACTTC
TRBJ1-1 TRBV28 . few CASSLSQGRELDTEAFF TGTGCCAGCAGTTTATCACAGGGAAGGGAACTGGACACTGAAGCTTTCTTT
TRBJ1-1 TRBV3-1 . . CASSQESGNTEAFF TGTGCCAGCAGCCAAGAAAGCGGGAACACTGAAGCTTTCTTT
TRBJ2-1 TRBV28 . few CASSLLGRGGDEQFF TGTGCCAGCAGTTTATTGGGACGGGGTGGAGATGAGCAGTTCTTC
TRBJ1-4 TRBV10-2 . . CASSRIVEGEKLFF TGCGCCAGCAGTAGAATTGTAGAGGGTGAAAAACTGTTTTTT
TRBJ2-2 TRBV5-1 TRBD2 few CASSISGGTGELFF TGCGCCAGCAGCATCTCCGGGGGGACCGGGGAGCTGTTTTTT
TRBJ2-2 TRBV19 . . CASSKGSPGELFF TGTGCCAGTAGTAAGGGGTCCCCCGGGGAGCTGTTTTTT
TRBJ1-6 TRBV28 . . CASSPLLRGENSPLHF TGTGCCAGCAGTCCTCTTCTCAGAGGGGAAAATTCACCCCTCCACTTT
TRBJ2-1 TRBV4-1 TRBD2 . CASSRTRGRVDEQFF TGCGCCAGCAGCCGGACTAGAGGACGCGTCGATGAGCAGTTCTTC
TRBJ1-2 TRBV5-1 . . CASRTIDSLYGYTF TGCGCCAGCAGAACGATTGACAGCCTCTATGGCTACACCTTC
TRBJ2-4 TRBV12-3/TRBV12-4 TRBD1 . CASSSRGLGKNIQYF TGTGCCAGCAGTTCCAGGGGGCTGGGCAAAAACATTCAGTACTTC
TRBJ2-1 TRBV7-9 . . CASLPPLQGFANEQFF TGTGCCAGCCTACCCCCTTTGCAGGGTTTTGCTAATGAGCAGTTCTTC
TRBJ1-1 TRBV5-1 TRBD1 . CASSLRDRGSEAFF TGCGCCAGCAGCTTGAGGGACAGGGGGTCTGAAGCTTTCTTT